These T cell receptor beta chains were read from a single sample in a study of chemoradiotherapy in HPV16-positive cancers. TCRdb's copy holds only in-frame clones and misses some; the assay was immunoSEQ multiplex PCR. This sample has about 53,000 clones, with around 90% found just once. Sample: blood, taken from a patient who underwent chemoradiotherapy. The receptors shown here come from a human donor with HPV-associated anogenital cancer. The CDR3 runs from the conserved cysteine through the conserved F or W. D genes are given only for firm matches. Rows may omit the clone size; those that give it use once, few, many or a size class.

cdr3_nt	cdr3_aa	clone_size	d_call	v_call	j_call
TGTGCCAGCAGCTCGCCGGACAGGGCCAACACTGAAGCTTTCTTT	CASSSPDRANTEAFF	.	TRBD1	TRBV5-4	TRBJ1-1
TGTGCCAGCAGCTTAGGCCTAGCGAGGGGAGAGACCCAGTACTTC	CASSLGLARGETQYF	.	.	TRBV7-2	TRBJ2-5
TGTGCCAGCAGCTTAGGGACTCAAAATGAGCAGTTCTTC	CASSLGTQNEQFF	.	.	TRBV5-4	TRBJ2-1
TGCAGCGTTGAGCCGGGACAGGGCCATGGCTACACCTTC	CSVEPGQGHGYTF	.	TRBD1	TRBV29-1	TRBJ1-2
TGTGCCAGCAGCTTGGATGGGGGCCCCGGGGAGCTGTTTTTT	CASSLDGGPGELFF	.	.	TRBV5-5	TRBJ2-2
TGTGCCAGCAGCGTAGATGGGACAGGGACTTCACCCCTCCACTTT	CASSVDGTGTSPLHF	.	TRBD1	TRBV9	TRBJ1-6
TGTGCCAGCAGCCCCGAGCGGGGGGGCTCTTACGAGCAGTACTTC	CASSPERGGSYEQYF	.	TRBD2	TRBV4-2	TRBJ2-7
TGTGCCAGCAGTCTGATAAAAGCGGGGGCGAACACCGGGGAGCTGTTTTTT	CASSLIKAGANTGELFF	.	TRBD2	TRBV5-4	TRBJ2-2
TGTGCCAGCAGTAGGACAGGGGGCGGAGAGACCCAGTACTTC	CASSRTGGGETQYF	once	TRBD1	TRBV2	TRBJ2-5
TGTGCCTGGGGGTCCAGAGTGAACGAGCAATACTTC	CAWGSRVNEQYF	.	.	TRBV30	TRBJ2-7
TGTGCCAGTAGCCCTCTTGCGGGAGTGGAATATGAGCAGTTCTTC	CASSPLAGVEYEQFF	.	TRBD2	TRBV19	TRBJ2-1
TGTGCCAGTAGTATCGGATGGAACACTGAAGCTTTCTTT	CASSIGWNTEAFF	.	.	TRBV19	TRBJ1-1